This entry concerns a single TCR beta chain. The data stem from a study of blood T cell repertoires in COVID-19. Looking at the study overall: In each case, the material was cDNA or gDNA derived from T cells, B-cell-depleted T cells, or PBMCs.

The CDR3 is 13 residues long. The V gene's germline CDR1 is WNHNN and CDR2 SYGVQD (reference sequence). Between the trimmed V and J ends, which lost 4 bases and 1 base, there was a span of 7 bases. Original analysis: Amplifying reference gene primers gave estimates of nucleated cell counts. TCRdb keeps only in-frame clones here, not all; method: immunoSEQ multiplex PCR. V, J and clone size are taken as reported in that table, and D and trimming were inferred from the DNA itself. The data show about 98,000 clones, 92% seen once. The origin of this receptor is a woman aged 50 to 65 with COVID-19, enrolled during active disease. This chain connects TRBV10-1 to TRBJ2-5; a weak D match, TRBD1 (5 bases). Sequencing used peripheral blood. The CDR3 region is CASSGQIQETQYF. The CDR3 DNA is TGCGCCAGCAGTGGACAGATCCAAGAGACCCAGTACTTC.